The rows below give T cell receptor beta chains drawn from one sample of a study of T cells in localized non-small cell lung cancer. Sequenced by immunoSEQ multiplex PCR; TCRdb stores in-frame clones only, minus some. The sample gives 58,000 or so clones, roughly 88% of which show up once; roughly 2% is in the top ten. The sequencing here drew on peripheral blood, taken before any cancer treatment. These receptors all stem from a woman aged 35 to 75 with stage I lung adenocarcinoma. Both conserved end residues are part of each CDR3. Each record gives: V gene, CDR3 length, J gene, D gene, clone size, CDR3 protein, CDR3 DNA. The D gene is left open where the match is weak. The size of a clone is reported for some rows only, either as once, few or many, or as a class for expanded clones.

>TRBV9|13|TRBJ1-3|-|once
CASSPGTGNTIYF
TGTGCCAGCAGCCCGGGGACCGGAAACACCATATATTTT
>TRBV27|14|TRBJ1-1|-|few
CASSLARGWTEAFF
TGTGCCAGCAGCCTCGCCAGGGGTTGGACTGAAGCTTTCTTT
>TRBV2|13|TRBJ2-5|-|-
CASSDRVQETQYF
TGTGCCAGCAGTGACAGGGTTCAAGAGACCCAGTACTTC
>TRBV9|10|TRBJ2-7|-|-
CRVLSYEQYF
TGTAGGGTACTCTCCTACGAGCAGTACTTC
>TRBV5-1|14|TRBJ1-1|-|-
CASSLEGRNTEAFF
TGCGCCAGCAGCTTGGAGGGCAGGAACACTGAAGCTTTCTTT
>TRBV2|15|TRBJ2-7|-|-
CASSDESVTFYEQYF
TGTGCCAGCAGTGATGAGTCAGTTACATTCTACGAGCAGTACTTC
>TRBV9|13|TRBJ2-2|-|-
CASSVNEPRELFF
TGTGCCAGCAGTGTGAATGAGCCCCGGGAGCTGTTTTTT
>TRBV7-3|14|TRBJ1-2|TRBD1|few
CASSPGQGMNGYTF
TGTGCCAGCAGCCCGGGACAGGGGATGAATGGCTACACCTTC
>TRBV6-5|15|TRBJ2-3|-|once
CASSYSTAGRDTQYF
TGTGCCAGCAGTTACTCGACGGCCGGAAGAGATACGCAGTATTTT
>TRBV5-7|17|TRBJ2-4|TRBD1|-
CASSSLDRERTKNIQYF
TGTGCCAGCAGCTCCCTTGACAGGGAAAGGACCAAAAACATTCAGTACTTC
>TRBV9|15|TRBJ2-7|-|-
CASSVQGDFSYEQYF
TGTGCCAGCAGCGTCCAGGGGGACTTTTCCTACGAGCAGTACTTC
>TRBV29-1|13|TRBJ1-2|-|once
CSVGMAANYGYTF
TGCAGCGTTGGTATGGCAGCCAACTATGGCTACACCTTC
>TRBV29-1|19|TRBJ1-3|TRBD1|-
CSVILYKTGTVNSGNTIYF
TGCAGCGTTATATTATACAAAACCGGGACAGTGAACTCTGGAAACACCATATATTTT
>TRBV2|15|TRBJ1-1|-|-
CASSASTDSNTEAFF
TGTGCCAGCAGTGCCTCGACAGATAGTAACACTGAAGCTTTCTTT
>TRBV13|16|TRBJ2-1|TRBD2|once
CASSFELAGAVDEQFF
TGTGCCAGCAGCTTCGAACTAGCGGGGGCAGTGGATGAGCAGTTCTTC
>TRBV7-9|13|TRBJ1-1|-|once
CASSRGPNTEAFF
TGTGCCAGCAGCCGCGGGCCGAACACTGAAGCTTTCTTT
>TRBV7-9|15|TRBJ1-1|-|-
CASSPGGLKNTEAFF
TGTGCCAGCAGCCCTGGGGGGTTGAAGAACACTGAAGCTTTCTTT
>TRBV9|14|TRBJ2-1|-|-
CASSPPGTYNEQFF
TGTGCCAGCAGCCCACCCGGGACTTACAATGAGCAGTTCTTC
>TRBV28|13|TRBJ2-7|-|-
CASSITGNYEQYF
TGTGCCAGCAGTATAACCGGGAATTACGAGCAGTACTTC
>TRBV6-1|17|TRBJ1-3|-|-
CAISESAELYSGNTIYF
TGTGCCATCAGTGAGTCAGCAGAGCTGTACTCTGGAAACACCATATATTTT
>TRBV19|15|TRBJ2-5|TRBD1|once
CASSEGQGKKETQYF
TGTGCCAGTAGTGAGGGACAGGGGAAGAAAGAGACCCAGTACTTC
>TRBV6-1|13|TRBJ1-1|-|-
CASSEQPNTEAFF
TGTGCCAGCAGTGAACAGCCTAACACTGAAGCTTTCTTT
>TRBV19|15|TRBJ1-1|TRBD1|-
CASSIAGGRNTEAFF
TGTGCCAGTAGTATAGCAGGGGGCAGGAACACTGAAGCTTTCTTT
>TRBV6-4|13|TRBJ1-1|TRBD1|-
CASSTGSNTEAFF
TGTGCCAGCTCGACAGGGTCCAACACTGAAGCTTTCTTT
>TRBV13|15|TRBJ2-2|-|-
CASSLEGSGTGELFF
TGTGCCAGCAGCTTAGAGGGTAGCGGCACCGGGGAGCTGTTTTTT
>TRBV6-5|15|TRBJ2-5|TRBD1|-
CASRSDRGRQETQYF
TGTGCCAGCAGAAGCGACAGGGGGCGACAAGAGACCCAGTACTTC
>TRBV6-5|15|TRBJ2-7|TRBD1|-
CASSYSGTGVSEQYF
TGTGCCAGCAGTTACTCCGGGACAGGGGTCTCTGAGCAGTACTTC
>TRBV10-2|15|TRBJ1-1|TRBD1|-
CASRRGGQRNTEAFF
TGCGCCAGCCGTAGGGGGGGACAGCGGAACACTGAAGCTTTCTTT
>TRBV2|14|TRBJ2-1|TRBD2|-
CASRWGEGLNEQFF
TGTGCCAGCAGATGGGGGGAGGGCCTCAATGAGCAGTTCTTC
>TRBV5-4|15|TRBJ2-7|-|-
CASSSAGRDIYEQYF
TGTGCCAGCAGCTCGGCGGGGCGGGACATATACGAGCAGTACTTC
>TRBV7-2|17|TRBJ2-7|-|-
CASSFWVGPGASYEQYF
TGTGCCAGCAGCTTTTGGGTAGGGCCTGGGGCTAGCTACGAGCAGTACTTC
>TRBV7-8|16|TRBJ1-2|-|once
CASSTYAGGKDYGYTF
TGTGCCAGCAGCACCTATGCGGGGGGCAAGGACTATGGCTACACCTTC
>TRBV7-8|21|TRBJ2-2|TRBD2|once
CASSLPPNYRLAGGVSGELFF
TGTGCCAGCAGCTTACCCCCAAATTACCGACTAGCGGGAGGGGTGAGCGGGGAGCTGTTTTTT
>TRBV10-2|13|TRBJ2-7|-|-
CASSESSQREQYF
TGCGCCAGCAGTGAGTCATCGCAACGCGAGCAGTACTTC
>TRBV28|16|TRBJ2-7|-|-
CASSPGPHGGSYEQYF
TGTGCCAGCAGCCCGGGTCCCCACGGAGGGTCCTACGAGCAGTACTTC
>TRBV19|17|TRBJ2-6|-|-
CASMEGNRDSGANVLTF
TGTGCCAGTATGGAAGGAAACCGTGATTCTGGGGCCAACGTCCTGACTTTC
>TRBV18|16|TRBJ1-3|-|-
CASSPSQGDSGNTIYF
TGTGCCAGCTCACCATCTCAAGGGGACTCTGGAAACACCATATATTTT
>TRBV27|17|TRBJ1-2|TRBD1|-
CASSLYLGAGGAVGYTF
TGTGCCAGCAGTTTATATCTAGGGGCAGGGGGCGCGGTGGGCTACACCTTC
>TRBV2|14|TRBJ1-1|-|-
CASSNDRRSTEAFF
TGTGCCAGCAGTAATGACAGGCGAAGCACTGAAGCTTTCTTT
>TRBV6-6|16|TRBJ2-2|TRBD2|-
CASSYRVAGGTGELFF
TGTGCCAGCAGTTACAGAGTAGCGGGGGGCACCGGGGAGCTGTTTTTT
>TRBV6-5|15|TRBJ2-3|-|-
CASSYRGRNTDTQYF
TGTGCCAGCAGTTATCGGGGCCGAAACACAGATACGCAGTATTTT
>TRBV28|15|TRBJ2-5|TRBD2|-
CASSSGAGGQETQYF
TGTGCCAGCAGTTCCGGAGCGGGGGGGCAAGAGACCCAGTACTTC
>TRBV19|15|TRBJ1-4|-|-
CASSPTTGPDEKLFF
TGTGCCAGTAGTCCAACGACAGGTCCGGATGAAAAACTGTTTTTT
>TRBV18|16|TRBJ1-5|TRBD1|-
CASSDRDRGSNQPQHF
TGTGCCAGCTCAGACCGGGACAGGGGAAGCAATCAGCCCCAGCATTTT
>TRBV7-6|14|TRBJ2-7|TRBD1|-
CASSPVTGLHEQYF
TGTGCCAGCAGCCCAGTGACAGGGTTACACGAGCAGTACTTC
>TRBV28|14|TRBJ1-1|-|-
CASRAEHLNTEAFF
TGTGCCAGCAGAGCTGAACACCTGAACACTGAAGCTTTCTTT
>TRBV9|14|TRBJ2-3|-|-
CASSPDVGVNTQYF
TGTGCCAGCAGCCCCGACGTGGGGGTAAATACGCAGTATTTT
>TRBV7-2|12|TRBJ2-1|TRBD2|-
CASSLELGTTFF
TGTGCCAGCAGCTTAGAATTAGGGACTACGTTCTTC